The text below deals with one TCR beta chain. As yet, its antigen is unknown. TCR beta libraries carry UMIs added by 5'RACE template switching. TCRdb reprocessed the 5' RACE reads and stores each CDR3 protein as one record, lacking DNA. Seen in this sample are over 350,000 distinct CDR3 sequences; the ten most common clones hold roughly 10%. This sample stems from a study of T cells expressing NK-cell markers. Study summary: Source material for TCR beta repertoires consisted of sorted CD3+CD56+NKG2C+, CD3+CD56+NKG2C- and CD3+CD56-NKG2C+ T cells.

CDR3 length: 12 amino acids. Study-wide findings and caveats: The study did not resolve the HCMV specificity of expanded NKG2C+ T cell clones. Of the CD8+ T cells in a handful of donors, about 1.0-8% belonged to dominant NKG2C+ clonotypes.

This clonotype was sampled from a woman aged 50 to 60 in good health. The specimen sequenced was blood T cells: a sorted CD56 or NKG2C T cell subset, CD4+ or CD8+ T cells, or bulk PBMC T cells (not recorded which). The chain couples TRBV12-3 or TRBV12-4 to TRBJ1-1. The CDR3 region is CASSFHNTEAFF.